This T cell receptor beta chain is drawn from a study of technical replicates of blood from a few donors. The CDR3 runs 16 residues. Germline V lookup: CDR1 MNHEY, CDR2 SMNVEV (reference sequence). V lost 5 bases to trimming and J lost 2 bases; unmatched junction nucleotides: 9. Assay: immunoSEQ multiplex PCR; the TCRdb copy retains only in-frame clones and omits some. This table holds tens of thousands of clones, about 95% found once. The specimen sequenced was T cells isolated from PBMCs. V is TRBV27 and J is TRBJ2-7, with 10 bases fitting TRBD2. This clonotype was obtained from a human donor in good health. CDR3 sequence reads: CASSTLSGRRPYEQYF. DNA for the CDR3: TGTGCCAGCAGTACTCTTAGCGGGAGGAGACCCTACGAGCAGTACTTC.